The entry that follows covers one T cell receptor (beta chain) sequence. The antigen this receptor binds is unknown. Per-base quality was not reported, and no clone a single base away is much larger than it. In total, more than 500 healthy bone marrow donors made up the cohort. All cohort members were sampled while nominally healthy, although unrecorded immune exposures were likely present. The donor was CMV seropositive and belonged to the group of 250 to 300 seropositive cohort members. A peripheral blood sample was provided by each donor, and peripheral blood mononuclear cells were used for TCR beta sequencing. Genomic DNA extraction from the blood cell samples was performed with the Qiagen DNeasy Blood Extraction Kit. As encoded in the germline V gene, CDR1 is SGHVS while CDR2 is FQNEAQ. From the cysteine up to the phenylalanine, the CDR3 has a length of 12 residues. Only CDR3 DNA is held: 36 bases, read in frame from base 1. V is pared back by 8 bases and J by 3 bases, with 9 bases lying between the germline termini.

The data are from a study of cytomegalovirus exposure and HLA in healthy donors listed by TCRdb under 2017. Regarding the complete study: According to an earlier analysis of 550 to 750 of the donors, roughly 180 million T cells yielded some 120 million unique TCR beta sequences and about 300 Gb of sequence data. HLA typing included class I and class II loci at four-digit resolution. On average, roughly 200,000 unique TCR beta nucleotide sequences were sequenced per donor among about 400 genotyped donors of the cohort, with roughly 18% of those sequences being non-productive. The study combined high-throughput TCR immunosequencing, statistical association of individual TCRs with disease status, and machine learning to predict cytomegalovirus infection status. Rather than drawing on any new phenotypic data, the later analysis identified candidate immune exposures from TCR beta sequences and the way those sequences occurred across donors. Among the roughly 430 genotyped donors, approximately 76% belonged to the genetic ancestry cluster associated with self-reported Caucasian donors. The aim of the study was to test whether cataloging public T cell receptors could identify signatures of past pathogen exposure. Roughly five DR-DQ haplotypes were treated as single units for association and clustering because of strong linkage in the cohort. A later genetic analysis used genome-wide SNP genotypes for about 60% of the roughly 670 donors, treating that subset as a discovery cohort. Every discovery cohort repertoire had been produced on one sequencing platform. The T cell repertoires of several hundred subjects were profiled by immunosequencing and related to cytomegalovirus serostatus. Donor age, sex, ethnicity and CMV serostatus were collected together with the repertoire data. To study patterns of TCR occurrence, a later analysis re-analyzed previously published TCR beta repertoires from 650 to 750 donors and added high-resolution HLA genotyping. Typing coverage varied by locus: roughly 629-630 donors for A, B, C, DRB1 and DQB1; approximately 500 for DQA1; about 590 for DPA1; roughly 450 for DPB1. About 280 gigabases of sequencing data and around 90 million unique TCR sequences made up an early release that covered 640 HLA-typed donors. Besides the first cohort of 550 to 750 subjects, a separate validation cohort made up of roughly 120 different subjects was used. An earlier analysis of approximately 500 of the donors applied high-throughput TCR beta sequencing to assess whether each TCR beta V gene segment acted as functional or pseudogenic. The investigation overall reported the following: Sequencing depth was assumed to be roughly uniform across donors in the presence/absence analyses, though that assumption may not hold. The sequencing pipeline was judged likely to have produced a cluster of highly shared sequence variants as a technical artifact. In a later analysis, TCR association rates were found to vary across HLA loci, with the most associated TCRs seen for DRB1 alleles and the fewest for HLA-C alleles. About 15 rarely observed V segments, including chromosome 9 orphons, were excluded from the earlier analysis of several hundred of the donors because counts were too low. The authors suggested that the approach could potentially be extended to other disease states and immunological phenotypes. Broadly in line with IMGT annotations, most TCR beta V segments showed up in productive rearrangements about 87% or about 30% of the time in an earlier analysis of approximately 600 of the donors. In a later genetic analysis, fewer N-insertions in productive TCRs were reported among donors in an Asian-associated ancestry cluster than the 666-donor mean. Most CMV-associated TCR beta chains appeared to be HLA-restricted in a later analysis, and the HLA associations seemed to be driven largely by CMV exposure. Some IMGT-functional V segments, including TRBV6-2 and TRBV6-3, could not be distinguished by the 87-base-pair reads and were therefore excluded. In a later genetic analysis, a missense DCLRE1C variant was associated with V-gene and J-gene trimming of TCR beta chains, and the association was replicated in an independent cohort. When HLA alleles, especially DR and DQ, strongly co-occurred, attributing TCR associations to individual alleles was difficult. The study listed approximately 150 TCR beta chains as associated with cytomegalovirus. The classifier was reported to diagnose cytomegalovirus status with high specificity and sensitivity in both the original cohort and the validation cohort. A few of the identified cytomegalovirus-associated TCR beta chains were confirmed in vitro to be specific for cytomegalovirus antigens. According to a later analysis, parvovirus B19, influenza, CMV and Epstein-Barr virus appeared linked to several top co-occurrence clusters. Only TCR beta chains were sequenced in this cohort, and the absence of alpha or paired-chain data limited detectable features. For the cohort, immune exposure information was limited to CMV serostatus. A further reported finding was that TCR beta sequences accurately predicted the HLA-A and HLA-B alleles for most subjects in the first cohort. A later analysis associated 17,000 or so TCR beta sequences with specific HLA alleles at a false discovery rate of 0.05. HLA typing was unavailable for some donors at each locus, so association tests used only the typed subset. Across donors, most TCR sequences were observed very rarely, whereas some public TCRs were present in many individuals. Correlated functional status among segregating V segments might be attributable to linkage disequilibrium, but an unknown experimental factor could not be ruled out. A later analysis found that HLA-associated TCR beta chains were more clonally expanded and had lower generation probabilities than equally common non-associated chains.

Libraries came from the immunoSEQ multiplex PCR assay. A mixture of 60 forward primers for TCR Vbeta segments and 13 reverse primers for TCR Jbeta segments was used in the multiplex PCR. Amplification of the CDR3 region of rearranged TCR beta genes was performed with a multiplex PCR assay on genomic DNA. The Illumina HiSeq System was used to sequence the amplified TCR beta libraries as 87-base-pair reads. In the original analysis: In a later analysis, roughly 80 million unique TCR beta chains were counted across the 500 to 850 repertoires, and approximately 9.9 million of these chains were shared by at least two donors. A nearest-neighbor algorithm error-corrected the raw reads and collapsed the reads into unique sequences, merging closely related sequences to remove PCR and sequencing errors. V, D and J gene segments were assigned by aligning CDR3 sequences to IMGT reference sequences. Each retained sequence needed at least a six-nucleotide match to both a V gene segment and a J gene segment. Rearrangements were called productive when the CDR3 lacked stop codons and stayed in frame with V and J; all others were non-productive. Following IMGT convention, CDR3 was defined as the stretch from the second conserved V-encoded cysteine up to the conserved J-encoded phenylalanine. The earlier analysis of some 540 of the donors excluded any sequence lacking an unambiguous match to a single V gene segment. An earlier analysis of just under 600 of the donors called V segments functional above 56.7% productive rearrangements and segregating when the between-donor standard deviation exceeded 5%. To diagnose cytomegalovirus status from the catalog of TCR beta chain sequences, a statistical classification framework was built. A later analysis assigned V and J genes by comparing TCR nucleotide sequences with IMGT/GENE-DB human TR gene sequences. The TCRdist pipeline was used in a later analysis to assign CDR3 sequences and most-parsimonious VDJ recombination scenarios. A later analysis defined each TCR beta chain by its CDR3 amino acid sequence plus V-gene family, and excluded reads lacking a unique V-gene family. To address suspected cross-contamination and a sequencing artifact, a later analysis removed approximately 600 highly shared, low-generation-probability nucleotide sequences. For each public chain, a later analysis derived a clonal expansion index from normalized ranks of inferred template counts within each repertoire. A later analysis computed generation probabilities with a VDJ recombination model fitted to out-of-frame rearrangements, and checked the results against IGoR. Hypergeometric tests were used in a later analysis to score TCR-TCR, TCR-HLA and TCR-CMV co-occurrence, with a repertoire-size bias correction applied to the TCR pairs. A later analysis estimated false discovery rates by permuting HLA or CMV assignments 20 times. A later analysis grouped co-occurring TCRs with DBSCAN, adding TCRdist sequence similarity when clustering within HLA-allele-positive subsets. For co-occurrence clustering, repertoires with fewer than 30,000 or more than 120,000 public chains were excluded, along with four to six repertoires with anomalous nucleotide sharing. The table comes from immuneACCESS by way of TCRdb, which keeps in-frame sequences with V and J called. Part of the clones is missing from these tables; in studies checked, under half for an unresolved V gene and the rest for unknown reasons. V and J calls and clone size are as listed in that table; D and trimming were resolved from the DNA. This sample holds 110,000 or so clones; approximately 8% were observed only once. In total, the top ten clones hold 5.5% to 7.5% of the sample.

This sequence originates from a woman aged 40 to 55 in good health and CMV-seropositive. Sequences were obtained from PBMCs. The receptor chain draws on TRBV7-8 and TRBJ2-3; TRBD2 might be the D gene, on 5 matching bases. CDR3 loop: CASWTYTDTQYF. The nucleotide sequence is TGTGCCAGCTGGACTTATACAGATACGCAGTATTTT.